A single sample is the source of the 3 T cell receptor beta chains below, sequenced in a study of beta chain features in type 1 diabetes (dated by TCRdb to the late 2010s). Libraries were made using the immunoSEQ multiplex PCR assay. All of the isolated RNA was reverse transcribed with the High Capacity cDNA Reverse Transcription Kit, so expressed TCRB transcripts were sequenced. This is the immuneACCESS table as TCRdb keeps it, with only in-frame sequences that have V and J called. A part of the clones is gone; compared with another copy, unresolved V genes explain less than half, and the rest is unexplained. Present in this sample are about 130,000 clones, around a tenth of which were seen just once. Of the sample, 0.68% is held by the ten largest clones. Sequencing was performed on central memory CD4+ T cells from blood. The receptors shown here come from a man aged 18 to 35 in good health.

This clone was seen more than once but under ten times. The chain employs TRBV7-6 and TRBJ2-3; 10 nucleotides agree with TRBD1. The CDR3 is 15 amino acids. Germline CDR1 SGHVS, CDR2 FNYEAQ. V lost 3 bases to trimming and J lost 5 bases; unmatched junction nucleotides: 5. DNA of the CDR3: TGTGCCAGCAGCTTCCGGACAGGGGGAATAGATACGCAGTATTTT. Its protein product is CASSFRTGGIDTQYF.

The chain combines TRBV7-2 with TRBJ2-5; 15 positions match TRBD2. Trimming at V came to 4 bases and at J to 5 bases, leaving 5 bases not matched to a gene. CDR3 length: 16 amino acids. Germline V gene data show CDR1 as SGHTA and CDR2 as FQGNSA. The CDR3 loop reads CASSWGLAGGEETQYF. The CDR3 nucleotides are TGTGCCAGCAGCTGGGGACTAGCGGGGGGAGAGGAGACCCAGTACTTC.

The CDR3, as DNA: TGTGCCAGCGCTCAGACAAACAACTATGGCTACACCTTC. Its protein is CASAQTNNYGYTF. The chain links TRBV5-4 to TRBJ1-2; D is undetermined. Trimming took off 7 bases at V and 2 bases at J, with 12 bases between the two ends. Germline V CDR1 and CDR2: SGHNT, YYREEE (reference sequence). The CDR3 has 13 amino acids.